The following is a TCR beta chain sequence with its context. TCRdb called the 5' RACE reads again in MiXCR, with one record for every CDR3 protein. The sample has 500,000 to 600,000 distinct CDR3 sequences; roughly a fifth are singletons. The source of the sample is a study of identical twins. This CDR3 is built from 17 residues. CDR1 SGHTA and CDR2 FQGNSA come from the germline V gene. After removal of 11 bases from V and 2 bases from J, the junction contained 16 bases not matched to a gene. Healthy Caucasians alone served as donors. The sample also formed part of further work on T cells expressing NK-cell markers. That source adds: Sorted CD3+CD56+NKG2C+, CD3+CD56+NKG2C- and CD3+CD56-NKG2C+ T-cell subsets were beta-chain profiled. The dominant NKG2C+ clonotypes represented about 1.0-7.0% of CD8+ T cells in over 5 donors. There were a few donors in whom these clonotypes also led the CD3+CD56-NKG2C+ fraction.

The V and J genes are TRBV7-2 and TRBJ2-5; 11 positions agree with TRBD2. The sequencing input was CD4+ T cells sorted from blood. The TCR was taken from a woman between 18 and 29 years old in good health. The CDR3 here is CASALQGLAASQETQYF. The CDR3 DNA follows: TGTGCCTCCGCCTTACAGGGACTAGCGGCATCGCAAGAGACCCAGTACTTC.